One and the same sample provided the 21 T cell receptor beta chains below, sequenced in a study of cytomegalovirus exposure and HLA in healthy donors. PCR used 60 Vbeta primers and 13 Jbeta primers. TCRdb's copy holds only in-frame clones and misses some; the assay was immunoSEQ multiplex PCR. The sample yields some 90,000 clones, roughly 80% seen once. Material: PBMCs. Receptor source: a middle-aged man in good health and CMV-seronegative.

This clone appeared a few times. V usage is TRBV18 and J usage is TRBJ1-2; 7 bases agree with TRBD1. The V segment lost 6 bases and the J segment 0 bases; nucleotides outside the gene matches: 10. Germline CDR1 reads KGHSH; CDR2 reads LQKENI. The CDR3 sequence is 16 residues long. CDR3 bases: TGTGCCAGCTCCCCCCCGGGACAGATTACTAACTATGGCTACACCTTC. It codes for CASSPPGQITNYGYTF.

The chain couples TRBV7-7 to TRBJ2-1, with 9 bases fitting TRBD2. The CDR3 has 16 residues. V lost 5 bases, J lost 1 base, and 6 bases stayed unmatched. Germline CDR1 SSHAT, CDR2 FNYEAQ (reference sequence). The CDR3 protein is CASSPGGGASYNEQFF. The CDR3 region has the DNA TGTGCCAGCAGCCCCGGCGGGGGGGCGTCCTACAATGAGCAGTTCTTC.

The chain uses TRBV19 and TRBJ1-1; D is possibly TRBD1 (5 bases). This CDR3 is 15 amino acids long. V lost 5 bases to trimming and J lost 11 bases, with 24 bases between them. The germline V gene encodes CDR1 LNHDA and CDR2 SQIVND (reference sequence). The CDR3 DNA reads as TGTGCCAGTAGTTTTGGGGCAGGGCTCCCATGGTGGGCTTTCTTT. This sequence encodes CASSFGAGLPWWAFF.

The chain employs TRBV7-2 and TRBJ1-2; no reliable D call. The CDR3 length is 14 residues. The germline V gene has CDR1 SGHTA and CDR2 FQGNSA. The ends were cut back, 5 bases at V and 2 bases at J, with 12 bases in the middle. Here the CDR3 DNA reads TGTGCCAGCAGCACCCAAGCGGCCAACTATGGCTACACCTTC. It specifies CASSTQAANYGYTF.

The rearrangement joins TRBV6-5 to TRBJ1-1; D may be TRBD1 (6 bases). Germline lookup yields CDR1 MNHEY and CDR2 SVGAGI. V was clipped by 5 bases and J by 0 bases, with 13 bases between them. This CDR3 is built from 15 residues. The CDR3 DNA sequence: TGTGCCAGCAGTCCAACCCAGGGGCTGAACACTGAAGCTTTCTTT. Translation gives CASSPTQGLNTEAFF.

The V call is TRBV2, the J call TRBJ2-5; 9 positions agree with TRBD1. The last part of the DNA fits TRBJ2-7 better; the J call may be wrong. CDR1 SNHLY and CDR2 FYNNEI come from the germline V gene. The CDR3 extends over 13 amino acids. The CDR3 nucleotides are TGTGCCAGCAGTTACGACAGGGGGTACGAGCAGTACTTC. This encodes CASSYDRGYEQYF.

CDR3 region: CASTSVSGANVLTF. The DNA for the CDR3 is TGTGCCAGTACCTCGGTGTCTGGGGCCAACGTCCTGACTTTC. This chain joins TRBV19 and TRBJ2-6; D is undetermined. Per germline, CDR1 LNHDA and CDR2 SQIVND (reference sequence). The CDR3 length is 14 residues. Trimming took off 7 bases at V and 1 base at J, with 8 bases between the two ends.

In its sample, this clone was seen a few times. The rearrangement uses TRBV6-6 and TRBJ2-2; a possible D gene is TRBD2 (6 bases). The germline V gene has CDR1 MNHNY and CDR2 SVGAGI (reference sequence). The CDR3 sequence is 14 residues long. V shed 6 bases and J shed 5 bases, with 13 bases lying between them. As DNA, the CDR3 is TGTGCCAGCAGCCCCGCGCGGGAAACCGGGGAGCTGTTTTTT. This gives the protein CASSPARETGELFF.

The chain employs TRBV4-3 and TRBJ1-2; TRBD1 agrees at 7 bases. V dropped 0 bases and J dropped 4; count of bases not matched to a gene: 5. Germline CDR1 is LGHNA and CDR2 is YSLEER. CDR3 length equals 15 residues. The DNA for the CDR3 is TGCGCCAGCAGCCAAGAAGAAGGGGGCATCTATGGCTACACCTTC. This gives the protein CASSQEEGGIYGYTF.

The gene calls are TRBV6-5 and TRBJ1-2; TRBD1 is a possible D gene (6 bases). From germline, CDR1 is MNHEY and CDR2 SVGAGI. V lost 6 bases and J lost 6, with 14 bases in between. There are 13 residues in the CDR3. CDR3 sequence: CASRGYRENGYTF. DNA of the CDR3: TGTGCCAGCAGGGGGTACAGGGAGAATGGCTACACCTTC.

This clone was counted a few times. In DNA form, the CDR3 reads TGTGCCACCAGCAGAGGGGACCAGGACAGGGTTAATTCACCCCTCCACTTT. It codes for CATSRGDQDRVNSPLHF. The chain recombines TRBV15 with TRBJ1-6; 8 nucleotides match TRBD1. Germline CDR1 LNHNV, CDR2 YYDKDF (reference sequence). The V gene end was trimmed by 1 base and the J gene end by 6 bases; junction bases not matched to a gene: 8. This CDR3 spans 17 amino acids.

The rearrangement links TRBV7-9 to TRBJ1-1; 9 bases agree with TRBD1. The V gene end was trimmed by 4 bases and the J gene end by 11 bases; junction bases not matched to a gene: 14. CDR1 SEHNR and CDR2 FQNEAQ come from the germline V gene (reference sequence). This CDR3 region has 15 residues. The CDR3 nucleotides are TGTGCCAGCAGCTCCACGTCGGGACAGGGACAAGTGGCTTTCTTT. Protein product: CASSSTSGQGQVAFF.

The rearrangement uses TRBV4-1 and TRBJ2-5; 7 bases match TRBD1. The closer fit of TRBJ2-7 to the DNA end suggests the J call may be wrong. CDR1 is MGHRA, CDR2 YSYEKL, per germline. CDR3 length equals 14 residues. The CDR3 coding sequence is TGCGCCAGCAGCCATCCCCCCGGGACAGACGAGCAGTACTTC. This gives the protein CASSHPPGTDEQYF.

V and J are TRBV6-5 and TRBJ2-7; a possible D gene is TRBD1 (7 bases). The CDR3 is made up of 15 amino acids. V lost 7 bases and J lost 0, with 16 bases in between. Germline assignment: CDR1 MNHEY and CDR2 SVGAGI. CDR3 in amino acids: CASKKGGGHSYEQYF. The CDR3 DNA reads TGTGCCAGCAAAAAAGGAGGGGGCCACTCCTACGAGCAGTACTTC.

The table lists this clone with a count of one. The chain recombines TRBV7-6 with TRBJ1-3; 9 nucleotides align to TRBD1. Germline V gene data show CDR1 as SGHVS and CDR2 as FNYEAQ. There are 15 residues in the CDR3. V dropped 6 bases and J dropped 4; count of bases not matched to a gene: 7. The chain's CDR3 is CASSYRTGAGNTIYF. CDR3 nucleotide sequence: TGTGCCAGCAGTTATAGGACAGGGGCCGGAAACACCATATATTTT.

The rearrangement uses TRBV6-5 and TRBJ2-3, with 9 bases matching TRBD2. V dropped 6 bases and J dropped 2; count of bases not matched to a gene: 6. CDR3 size: 15 residues. Germline V lookup: CDR1 MNHEY, CDR2 SVGAGI. As DNA, the CDR3 is TGTGCCAGCAGAGGTCTAGCGGGGACCACAGATACGCAGTATTTT. Its protein product is CASRGLAGTTDTQYF.

This sequence joins TRBV6-1 and TRBJ1-1; 8 bases line up with TRBD1. V gave up 11 bases and J gave up 5 bases; unmatched junction bases: 10. Looked up from germline, CDR1 is MNHNS and CDR2 is SASEGT. The CDR3 has 13 amino acids. CDR3 region: CAGEDRVGTEAFF. CDR3 nucleotide sequence: TGTGCCGGGGAGGACAGGGTCGGGACTGAAGCTTTCTTT.

The chain joins TRBV27 to TRBJ2-1, with no clear D. V was cut by 4 bases and J by 8 bases, with 9 bases left in between. Germline V gene sequence: CDR1 MNHEY, CDR2 SMNVEV (reference sequence). This CDR3 is 12 amino acids long. The CDR3 bases are TGTGCCAGCAGTTCCCGGAGCCATGAGCAGTTCTTC. This sequence encodes CASSSRSHEQFF.

The gene calls are TRBV6-5 and TRBJ1-1; no clear D. Germline-derived CDR1 and CDR2 are MNHEY and SVGAGI. This CDR3 is built from 14 residues. V lost 1 base and J 2 bases, leaving 8 bases between the germline ends. The DNA for the CDR3 is TGTGCCAGCAGTTACTTACAGAGAAACACTGAAGCTTTCTTT. Encoded protein: CASSYLQRNTEAFF.

Comments on this clone: At the DNA level, this CDR3 is encoded by other sequences in the same sample as well. The V gene is TRBV9, the J gene TRBJ2-2; no firm D call. This CDR3 is built from 12 residues. Germline values: CDR1 SGDLS, CDR2 YYNGEE. Trimming shortened V by 8 bases and J by 4 bases, and 9 bases separated the two germline ends. CDR3 bases: TGTGCCAGTGAGACTCTCACCGGGGAGCTGTTTTTT. Protein product: CASETLTGELFF.

The V gene is TRBV10-3, the J gene TRBJ1-3, with TRBD1 as a possible D gene (5 bases). The CDR3 covers 14 residues. V was trimmed by 6 bases and J by 3 bases, leaving 12 bases between them. Germline-derived CDR1 and CDR2 are ENHRY and SYGVKD. CDR3 coding DNA: TGTGCCATCAGCCGCCCCGGGGGTGGAAACACCATATATTTT. Encoded protein: CAISRPGGGNTIYF.